Listed below are T cell receptor beta chains from one sample, sequenced in a study of regulatory T cells in long-lasting Graves disease. Via MiXCR, TCRdb re-called the multiplex PCR reads, giving one row per CDR3 protein. The sample carries roughly 300,000 distinct CDR3 sequences, roughly a fifth recorded once. Source: peripheral blood mononuclear cells (PBMCs), taken when the disease was refractory, from a patient treated with antithyroid drugs. These receptors came from a female donor with Graves disease. Each CDR3 is given with its conserved first and last residue. Each record gives: V gene, J gene, clone size, D gene, CDR3 protein, CDR3 DNA. D genes are given only for firm matches. Clone size is shown for a subset of rows, as once, few, many or a class of expanded clone.

TRBV6-1,TRBJ2-7,few,TRBD1,CASSQWTGTHEQYF,TGTGCCAGCAGTCAATGGACAGGGACGCACGAGCAGTACTTC
TRBV6-2/TRBV6-3,TRBJ1-1,many,-,CASSYPLFGNTEAFF,TGTGCCAGCAGTTACCCCCTATTTGGGAACACTGAAGCTTTCTTT
TRBV7-9,TRBJ2-7,-,-,CASSPTLGPGNEQYF,TGTGCCAGCAGCCCAACCTTAGGGCCGGGTAACGAGCAGTACTTC
TRBV28,TRBJ1-5,-,-,CASSLGRLQHF,TGTGCCAGCAGTTTAGGAAGGCTCCAGCATTTT
TRBV12-3/TRBV12-4,TRBJ1-1,many,TRBD1,CASSPLRGTELNTEAFF,TGTGCCAGCAGCCCCCTCCGTGGGACAGAGCTGAACACTGAAGCTTTCTTT
TRBV12-3/TRBV12-4,TRBJ1-4,many,TRBD1,CASSAIGGYDLFF,TGTGCCAGCAGCGCAATAGGGGGCTATGACCTGTTTTTT
TRBV29-1,TRBJ1-1,few,TRBD1,CSVEATGTGKTEAFF,TGCAGCGTTGAAGCAACCGGGACAGGGAAAACTGAAGCTTTCTTT
TRBV2,TRBJ1-2,many,-,CANAGDTNYGYTF,TGTGCCAATGCAGGGGACACTAACTATGGCTACACCTTC
TRBV29-1,TRBJ1-2,many,-,CSVEEWQSYGYTF,TGCAGCGTTGAAGAATGGCAGAGCTATGGCTACACCTTC
TRBV18,TRBJ2-5,few,-,CASSPPRSGTSIAETQYF,TGTGCCAGCTCACCACCTAGGTCCGGGACCTCAATAGCAGAGACCCAGTACTTC
TRBV12-3/TRBV12-4,TRBJ1-4,many,-,CASSWQINEKLFF,TGTGCCAGCAGTTGGCAGATTAATGAAAAACTGTTTTTT
TRBV7-2,TRBJ1-5,many,-,CASSLVFNQPQHF,TGTGCCAGCAGCTTAGTTTTCAATCAGCCCCAGCATTTT
TRBV7-6,TRBJ2-1,-,TRBD2,CASSASSSSGARNEQFF,TGTGCCAGCAGCGCCAGCTCTTCTAGCGGGGCTCGAAATGAGCAGTTCTTC
TRBV19,TRBJ1-5,-,TRBD1,CATSISTTGEYQPQHF,TGTGCCACATCCATATCTACGACAGGGGAGTATCAGCCCCAGCATTTT
TRBV30,TRBJ1-1,-,-,CAWIPTEAFF,TGTGCCTGGATACCCACTGAAGCTTTCTTT
TRBV28,TRBJ2-7,many,TRBD2,CASRTPREGSYEQYF,TGTGCCAGCAGAACTCCCCGGGAGGGGTCCTACGAGCAGTACTTC
TRBV7-9,TRBJ2-7,few,TRBD2,CASSFLGGEQYF,TGTGCCAGCAGCTTTCTGGGGGGGGAGCAGTACTTC
TRBV6-2/TRBV6-3,TRBJ1-2,few,-,CASSSSWGGGYTF,TGTGCCAGCTCATCTTCTTGGGGAGGTGGCTACACCTTC
TRBV18,TRBJ2-5,many,TRBD1,CASSPGPGQGQETQYF,TGTGCCAGCTCACCAGGGCCAGGACAGGGTCAAGAGACCCAGTACTTC
TRBV6-2/TRBV6-3,TRBJ1-1,few,-,CAILQGTEAFF,TGTGCCATCCTACAGGGCACTGAAGCTTTCTTT
TRBV28,TRBJ1-2,many,TRBD1,CASSGFYRTGDYGYTF,TGTGCCAGCAGTGGGTTTTACAGGACAGGGGACTATGGCTACACCTTC
TRBV6-1,TRBJ1-2,-,TRBD1,CASSASPGTGGYGYTF,TGTGCCAGCAGTGCTTCTCCCGGGACAGGGGGCTATGGCTACACCTTC
TRBV28,TRBJ2-1,-,-,CASSLRDTSYNEQFF,TGTGCCAGCAGTTTACGAGACACCTCTTACAATGAGCAGTTCTTC
TRBV2,TRBJ2-7,many,-,CASSPGIYEQYF,TGTGCCAGCAGTCCCGGGATATACGAGCAGTACTTC
TRBV20-1,TRBJ2-7,-,-,CSARDRDWQRPYEQYF,TGCAGTGCTAGAGATCGGGACTGGCAACGACCTTACGAGCAGTACTTC
TRBV29-1,TRBJ1-2,-,-,CSVSEAVYGYTF,TGCAGCGTTTCGGAGGCCGTCTATGGCTACACCTTC
TRBV27,TRBJ2-1,-,TRBD2,CASSPQRGGYNEQFF,TGTGCCAGCAGTCCTCAGCGGGGGGGATACAATGAGCAGTTCTTC
TRBV12-3/TRBV12-4,TRBJ2-5,many,-,CASRTGRRGETQYF,TGTGCCAGCAGAACAGGCCGGCGGGGAGAGACCCAGTACTTC
TRBV19,TRBJ2-7,-,-,CASSIRHGSNEQYF,TGTGCCAGTAGTATCCGTCACGGGTCAAACGAGCAGTACTTC
TRBV5-5,TRBJ1-1,-,-,CASSTGPDTEAFF,TGTGCCAGCAGCACTGGCCCCGACACTGAAGCTTTCTTT
TRBV2,TRBJ2-6,many,-,CASREEPSGANVLTF,TGTGCCAGCAGGGAGGAGCCTTCTGGGGCCAACGTCCTGACTTTC
TRBV11-1,TRBJ2-7,many,TRBD2,CASTLLAGVSYEQYF,TGTGCCAGCACCTTACTAGCGGGGGTCTCCTACGAGCAGTACTTC
TRBV7-8,TRBJ1-4,few,-,CASSPWGRGPGEKLFF,TGTGCCAGCAGCCCCTGGGGCCGGGGGCCTGGGGAAAAACTGTTTTTT
TRBV19,TRBJ1-5,-,-,CASSIGQGITNQPQHF,TGTGCCAGTAGTATTGGGCAGGGGATTACCAATCAGCCCCAGCATTTT
TRBV18,TRBJ2-7,once,-,CASSPRTGPLIYEQYF,TGTGCCAGCTCACCGCGGACGGGGCCCCTCATCTACGAGCAGTACTTC
TRBV6-1,TRBJ1-4,many,-,CASIGLMGGTNEKLSF,TGTGCCAGCATCGGCTTGATGGGGGGAACTAATGAAAAACTGTCTTTT
TRBV12-3/TRBV12-4,TRBJ1-2,many,-,CASSVDRLYGYTF,TGTGCCAGCAGTGTTGACAGGCTCTATGGCTACACCTTC
TRBV11-1,TRBJ2-3,-,TRBD1,CASSQGTGTDTQYF,TGTGCCAGCAGCCAAGGGACAGGCACAGATACGCAGTATTTT
TRBV29-1,TRBJ2-7,-,TRBD2,CSVWGEGYSYEQYF,TGCAGCGTTTGGGGGGAGGGCTATTCCTACGAGCAGTACTTC
TRBV6-1,TRBJ2-7,few,TRBD2,CASRRGGRAYEQYF,TGTGCCAGCAGGAGGGGCGGGAGGGCCTACGAGCAGTACTTC
TRBV7-8,TRBJ1-6,many,TRBD1,CASTFTPGQIGSPLHF,TGTGCCAGCACTTTCACCCCGGGACAGATTGGTTCACCCCTCCACTTT
TRBV12-3/TRBV12-4,TRBJ1-1,many,TRBD1,CASSRTGRYTEAFF,TGTGCCAGCAGCAGGACAGGGAGGTACACTGAAGCTTTCTTT
TRBV27,TRBJ1-6,many,TRBD1,CASRRGQGISPLHF,TGTGCCAGCAGGCGGGGACAGGGGATCTCACCCCTCCACTTT
TRBV29-1,TRBJ2-7,few,TRBD2,CSVSGNNEQYF,TGCAGCGTTAGCGGGAATAACGAGCAGTACTTC
TRBV27,TRBJ2-5,-,TRBD1,CASSLDGRGPYQETQYF,TGTGCCAGCAGTTTAGATGGCAGGGGGCCCTACCAAGAGACCCAGTACTTC
TRBV4-1,TRBJ2-4,-,-,CASKGWDTGNIQYF,TGCGCCAGCAAGGGGTGGGACACGGGAAACATTCAGTACTTC
TRBV4-2,TRBJ2-7,many,-,CASSQDPGAFYEQYF,TGTGCCAGCAGCCAAGACCCCGGAGCCTTCTACGAGCAGTACTTC
TRBV24-1,TRBJ2-5,few,-,CATSDRWDSERGTQYF,TGTGCCACCAGTGACCGTTGGGACAGCGAGCGGGGGACCCAGTACTTC
TRBV10-2,TRBJ1-2,-,-,CASSDRVTGVNSGRGYTF,TGCGCCAGCAGTGATCGGGTGACGGGTGTAAATTCCGGTCGTGGCTACACCTTC
TRBV6-2/TRBV6-3,TRBJ2-3,-,-,CASSWGQGTQTSTDTQYF,TGTGCCAGCAGTTGGGGGCAGGGTACTCAGACTAGCACAGATACGCAGTATTTT
TRBV20-1,TRBJ2-7,-,-,CSAPGTAYEQYF,TGCAGTGCTCCCGGGACGGCCTACGAGCAGTACTTC
TRBV5-1,TRBJ2-5,-,-,CASSNPQGGEETQYF,TGCGCCAGCAGCAACCCACAGGGAGGGGAAGAGACCCAGTACTTC
TRBV11-3,TRBJ1-6,many,-,CASSSEGGMDPYNSPLHF,TGTGCCAGCAGCTCAGAAGGGGGTATGGATCCCTATAATTCACCCCTCCACTTT
TRBV6-2/TRBV6-3,TRBJ1-2,many,-,CASSEPSRGIYGYTF,TGTGCCAGCAGTGAACCGTCGAGAGGGATATATGGCTACACCTTC